The 8 T cell receptor beta chains presented below share a single source sample, sequenced in a study of shared clonotypes between healthy human individuals. Produced via immunoSEQ multiplex PCR; TCRdb's table is partial and in-frame only. Found here are about 1.5 million clones, around 95% of them singletons; the top ten hold about 1.2%. Specimen: naive CD4+ T cells sorted from blood. Subset defined: CD45RA+ positively selected. The receptor source for this set is a man aged 25-45 years in good health.

The chain links TRBV9 to TRBJ2-3, with D possibly TRBD1 on 5 matching bases. Trimming took off 1 base at V and 2 bases at J, with 11 bases between the two ends. There are 15 residues in the CDR3. Looked up from germline, CDR1 is SGDLS and CDR2 is YYNGEE. This CDR3 reads CASSVQGLTTDTQYF. Here the CDR3 DNA reads TGTGCCAGCAGCGTACAGGGCCTAACCACAGATACGCAGTATTTT.

The chain combines TRBV19 with TRBJ1-1; 12 bases are shared with TRBD1. The CDR3 is 14 amino acids. V lost 5 bases and J lost 5; bases outside the gene matches: 3. Germline V gene data show CDR1 as LNHDA and CDR2 as SQIVND (reference sequence). CDR3 DNA: TGTGCCAGTAGTTCGGGACAGGGGGCTACTGAAGCTTTCTTT. Protein product: CASSSGQGATEAFF. Full variable domain (outside the CDR3, taken from reference TRBV19 and TRBJ1-1): DGGITQSPKYLFRKEGQNVTLSCEQNLNHDAMYWYRQDPGQGLRLIYYSQIVNDFQKGDIAEGYSVSREKKESFPLTVTSAQKNPTAFYLCASSSGQGATEAFFGQGTRLTVV.

This rearrangement joins TRBV11-2 to TRBJ2-7; D is undetermined. The CDR3 contains 13 residues. The germline gives CDR1 SGHAT, CDR2 FQNNGV. Trimming took 3 bases from V and 6 from J, leaving 12 bases between them. CDR3 in amino acids: CASSFSVDSEQYF. The CDR3 region has the DNA TGTGCCAGCAGCTTTTCTGTTGATAGCGAGCAGTACTTC.

The J gene is TRBJ1-1, the V gene TRBV18; no clear D. Trimming pared 6 bases from V and 0 bases from J, leaving 2 bases between. Germline V CDR1 and CDR2: KGHSH, LQKENI. The CDR3 sequence is 11 residues long. The CDR3 DNA reads as TGTGCCAGCTCCGTGAACACTGAAGCTTTCTTT. Amino acid sequence: CASSVNTEAFF.

The chain carries TRBV7-2 and TRBJ1-3; D call uncertain. Looked up from germline, CDR1 is SGHTA and CDR2 is FQGNSA. V was clipped by 5 bases and J by 0 bases, with 14 bases between them. CDR3 length equals 16 residues. The CDR3 sequence: CASSPWTDRSGNTIYF. Here the CDR3 DNA reads TGTGCCAGCAGCCCTTGGACGGACCGCTCTGGAAACACCATATATTTT.

The V and J genes are TRBV10-3 and TRBJ2-3; 9 bases agree with TRBD2. Trimming cost V 2 bases and J 6 bases; bases outside gene matches: 6. CDR3 size: 15 residues. Germline values: CDR1 ENHRY, CDR2 SYGVKD. The CDR3 nucleotides read TGTGCCATCAGTGAGGCGGGAGGGCCTGGGGATACGCAGTATTTT. Translation gives CAISEAGGPGDTQYF.

The chain combines TRBV18 with TRBJ1-1; D not resolved. The ends were cut back, 2 bases at V and 4 bases at J, with 17 bases in the middle. CDR1 is KGHSH and CDR2 is LQKENI in the germline V gene. The CDR3 has 16 residues. The CDR3, as DNA: TGTGCCAGCTCACCATTTCCCGGAGGAGGAGGCACTGAAGCTTTCTTT. As protein: CASSPFPGGGGTEAFF. Based on the CDR3 plus reference TRBV18 and TRBJ1-1, the full variable domain is NAGVMQNPRHLVRRRGQEARLRCSPMKGHSHVYWYRQLPEEGLKFMVYLQKENIIDESGMPKERFSAEFPKEGPSILRIQQVVRGDSAAYFCASSPFPGGGGTEAFFGQGTRLTVV.

Regarding this clone: The same CDR3 also results from other DNA sequences found in this sample. V usage is TRBV5-1 and J usage is TRBJ1-1, with D maybe TRBD1 (6 bases). CDR1 and CDR2 (germline): SGHRS, YFSETQ. The CDR3 totals 13 residues. V was cut by 1 base and J by 4 bases, with 8 bases left in between. In DNA, the CDR3 is TGCGCCAGCAGCTTGCAGGGGTTCACTGAAGCTTTCTTT. Amino acid sequence: CASSLQGFTEAFF.